This TCR beta chain is drawn from a study of shared clonotypes between healthy human individuals. The CDR3 loop spans 13 amino acids. Germline CDR1 and CDR2: SQVTM and ANQGSEA. Losses at the gene ends were 5 bases for V and 6 bases for J; bases not matched to a gene: 10. The protocol was immunoSEQ multiplex PCR, while the TCRdb copy is restricted to in-frame clones and leaves out a portion. The table shows over 850,000 clones, with around three quarters occurring only once. Sequencing input: memory CD4+ T cells from PBMCs. Subset: CD45RA-negative fraction. The gene calls are TRBV29-1 and TRBJ2-7; 7 nucleotides match TRBD2. This TCR came from a man aged 18 to 30 in good health. Some clones in this sample may be carry-over from other donors' samples. CDR3 sequence: CSVRPAGIREQYF. Written as DNA, the CDR3 is TGCAGCGTTCGTCCAGCGGGAATACGCGAGCAGTACTTC.